This TCR beta chain was identified during a study of T cells in Graves' hyperthyroidism and ophthalmopathy. Many counts were recorded for this clonotype. The CDR3 consists of 15 residues. Germline V CDR1 and CDR2: SGHVS, FQNEAQ. V lost 1 base, J lost 4 bases, and 3 bases stayed unmatched. The investigators amplified TCR beta CDR3 regions from RNA transcripts. RT-PCR in the first round (using the HTBI primer set) targeted the TCR CDR3. TCRdb called the multiplex PCR reads again in MiXCR, with one record for every CDR3 protein. Here the sample spans approximately 410,000 distinct CDR3 sequences, about 15% being singletons.

The sequencing input was blood. V is TRBV7-8 and J is TRBJ2-3; TRBD1 aligns across 9 bases. This TCR was sampled from a man aged 18 to 35 with Graves' ophthalmopathy. The CDR3 coding sequence is TGTGCCAGCAGCTTAGGGGACAGGGTCTCAGATACGCAGTATTTT. It specifies CASSLGDRVSDTQYF.